Described below is a single T cell receptor beta chain sequence and its context. It lacks a known antigen. Base qualities are missing; no much larger clone stands one base away. This sample is drawn from a study of T cell responses to AZD1222 COVID-19 vaccine (dated by TCRdb to the early 2020s). Describing the broader study: AZD1222 recipients with second doses at about 4 weeks or about 12 weeks were pooled, because spike-specific TCR depth and breadth did not differ between schedules. A total of around 240 trial participants underwent TCR sequencing, of whom about 210 received two doses of AZD1222 and about 26 received two doses of the MenACWY control vaccine. Trial participants were enrolled by age into subgroups of 18-55, 56-69 and 70-plus years, and roughly 160, 29 and 62 TCR-sequenced participants, respectively, were included in these subgroups.

The paper's findings and limits, for the study overall: Participants were mostly white British, with more females than males. The authors suggested clonal diversity may have been underestimated. Spike-specific TCR breadth and depth rose significantly after two AZD1222 doses compared with day 0 and with MenACWY recipients. Because no day 14 peak-response samples were available, repertoires were characterized only after the peak T cell response. Conclusions about previously exposed vaccinees are limited because only five to seven AZD1222 recipients were SARS-CoV-2 seropositive at baseline. Reportedly, almost half of the unique spike-specific TCRs recognized epitopes lying outside the regions that are mutated in the B.1.351 and B.1.1.7 variants. The 56-69-year group was small, and its depth increase did not reach significance, likely because of low power. The whole spike protein was spanned by vaccine-associated CD4 TCRs, and dominant responses were seen in regions 160-218 and 743-854.

V has 7 bases trimmed and J has 1 base trimmed; junction bases matching no gene number 7. Including cysteine and phenylalanine, the CDR3 has 15 amino acids. Only the CDR3 DNA is retained, 45 bases long and in frame from the first base. The germline V gene yields SGHAT for CDR1 and FQNNGV for CDR2. The CDR3 regions of human TCRbeta chains were analyzed by immunosequencing. Concerning the study's data processing: TCRs in the repertoires were matched against a reference library of SARS-CoV-2-specific TCRs that had been generated with the MIRA antigen-specificity platform. Breadth was defined as the fraction of unique TCRs that were SARS-CoV-2-associated. Depth was defined as the fraction of total T cells that were SARS-CoV-2-associated. Each spike-specific TCR was assigned to its reactive spike region and to a CD4 or CD8 class using the MIRA data. Log10-transformed breadth and depth values were compared by one-way ANOVA with Sidak's multiple comparisons tests. Entries here come from immuneACCESS through TCRdb and include only in-frame sequences with V and J called. Some clones fail to appear in such tables; in the studies checked, an unresolved V gene covers under half of the shortfall, and the cause of the remainder is unknown. Clone size and the V and J calls come from that table; the DNA yielded D and trimming. The sample table shows 100,000 or so clones, and around nine tenths are seen once. The ten biggest clones cover 1.3% of the sample.

The time point label of this sample denotes: baseline before first vaccination. The vaccinee samples were drawn from two UK trials, COV001 and COV002, one of which was a single-blind randomized controlled phase 2/3 trial testing AZD1222 (ChAdOx1 nCoV-19) in healthy adults. For TCRbeta chain sequencing, PBMC samples were collected from trial participants at day 0 and at day 28 after the second dose. Rearrangement joined TRBV11-2 to TRBJ2-1, with 7 bases matching TRBD2. The sample consisted of peripheral blood, taken on day 0 of AZD1222 vaccination. The receptor comes from an adult in good health. The DNA sequence follows: TGTGCCAGCACCGAAGCGGGGTCGTCCTACAATGAGCAGTTCTTC. This sequence encodes CASTEAGSSYNEQFF.